The TCR beta chain under discussion was sequenced for a study of T-cell memory formation after mild COVID-19. 5'RACE with constant-segment primers yielded barcoded, UMI-tagged TCR alpha and TCR beta cDNA libraries. TCRdb reprocessed the 5' RACE reads via MiXCR and lists one record per CDR3 protein. The table includes roughly 340,000 distinct CDR3 sequences, approximately 15% detected once. This clonotype was seen more than once but under ten times. Its matching antigen is unknown. Notes on the study in general: Clones contracting over day 15 to 85 were CD4/CD8 balanced, with later expanders leaning CD4+.

The CDR3 is made up of 13 amino acids. Germline loops: CDR1 SGHVS, CDR2 FNYEAQ. V dropped 6 bases and J dropped 4 bases, with 11 bases sitting between them. V usage is TRBV7-6 and J usage is TRBJ2-3, with D unresolved. The source of this sequence is a man aged 18 to 29 who had mild COVID-19 (a few samples of this study predate the infection). Cell type and time point are not known. Sequencing used PBMCs or a T cell subset sorted from them (not recorded which). The CDR3 sequence: CASSYRPSDTQYF. CDR3 DNA sequence: TGTGCCAGCAGTTACAGACCGTCAGATACGCAGTATTTT.